The 32 T cell receptor beta chains below all came from one sample that was sequenced in a study of blood T cell repertoires in COVID-19. Sequencing was performed with immunoSEQ multiplex PCR; in TCRdb, only in-frame clones are kept and a portion is missing. Of some 240,000 clones listed, about 87% are singletons. The sequencing sample was made of peripheral blood. All receptors come from a woman aged 65 to 85 with COVID-19, enrolled during active disease.

CDR3 bases: TGTGCCTGGAGCACAGGGTTTCAGCCCCAGCATTTT. The encoded protein is CAWSTGFQPQHF. The rearrangement joins TRBV30 to TRBJ1-5; perhaps TRBD1 as D (6 bases). The germline V gene encodes CDR1 GTSNPN and CDR2 SVGIG (reference sequence). V dropped 3 bases and J dropped 6 bases, with 9 bases sitting between them. The CDR3 sequence is 12 residues long.

This sequence joins TRBV7-9 and TRBJ2-1; TRBD1 might be the D (5 bases). Germline V gene sequence: CDR1 SEHNR, CDR2 FQNEAQ (reference sequence). V lost 5 bases, J lost 10 bases, and 18 bases lay in between. This CDR3 spans 14 amino acids. The CDR3 DNA reads as TGTGCCAGCAGCGTAGGCTCACAGGAAACCGAGCAGTTCTTC. Protein product: CASSVGSQETEQFF.

This clone was picked up a small number of times. The chain links TRBV12-5 to TRBJ2-2; D call uncertain. The V end was cut by 6 bases, the J end by 6 bases, with 14 bases between. CDR3 length: 14 residues. Germline assignment: CDR1 LGHNT and CDR2 FRNRAP. The CDR3 protein is CASGSPEVAGELFF. The CDR3 DNA is TGTGCTAGTGGATCTCCCGAGGTCGCCGGGGAGCTGTTTTTT.

The J gene is TRBJ2-3, the V gene TRBV3-1 (or the pseudogene TRBV3-2); the match to TRBD1 covers 11 bases. After removal of 5 bases from V and 0 bases from J, the junction contained 7 bases not matched to a gene. CDR1 is LGHDT and CDR2 is YNNKEL in the germline V gene (reference sequence). CDR3 length equals 17 residues. CDR3 in amino acids: CASSTSGTGGSTDTQYF. The CDR3 DNA sequence: TGTGCCAGCAGCACGTCCGGGACAGGGGGTAGCACAGATACGCAGTATTTT.

The rearrangement links TRBV10-3 to TRBJ2-7, with 7 bases lining up with TRBD2. Germline loops: CDR1 ENHRY, CDR2 SYGVKD. This CDR3 has 14 amino acids. The ends lost 4 bases at V and 4 bases at J; junction bases unmatched: 7. For the CDR3, the DNA is TGTGCCATCAGTGGTCGGGACTATAATTACGAGCAGTACTTC. Translating gives CAISGRDYNYEQYF.

The chain couples TRBV6-6 to TRBJ1-1, with D possibly TRBD1 on 6 matching bases. The germline V and J ends were trimmed by 5 bases and 4 bases, with 23 bases remaining between them. The germline V gene has CDR1 MNHNY and CDR2 SVGAGI (reference sequence). This CDR3 has 17 amino acids. The CDR3 reads CASSPRRATGFVTEAFF. CDR3 sequence (DNA): TGTGCCAGCAGTCCCCGCCGGGCTACAGGGTTTGTCACTGAAGCTTTCTTT.

This clone was counted a few times. This chain connects TRBV19 to TRBJ2-1; possible D gene TRBD1, 5 bases. Germline CDR1 LNHDA, CDR2 SQIVND (reference sequence). The V end was cut by 5 bases, the J end by 4 bases, with 15 bases between. The CDR3 runs 15 residues. CDR3 nucleotide sequence: TGTGCCAGTAGTTGGGGCCGCCGTACGTACAATGAGCAGTTCTTC. Translating it yields CASSWGRRTYNEQFF.

This clone appeared a few times. V gene TRBV5-4 combines with J gene TRBJ2-3; TRBD2 agrees at 7 bases. This CDR3 is built from 15 residues. Germline V gene data show CDR1 as SGHNT and CDR2 as YYREEE (reference sequence). V was clipped by 4 bases and J by 0 bases; unmatched bases: 5. The CDR3 spells CASSHTSESTDTQYF. In DNA, the CDR3 is TGTGCCAGCAGCCACACTAGCGAGAGCACAGATACGCAGTATTTT.

The rearrangement joins TRBV30 to TRBJ1-1, with 10 nucleotides matching TRBD1. Germline lookup yields CDR1 GTSNPN and CDR2 SVGIG (reference sequence). This CDR3 is 16 amino acids long. Germline trimming cut 3 bases from V and 4 bases from J; bases unmatched to any gene: 11. This CDR3 is CAWSPRQGAVGTEAFF. CDR3 nucleotides: TGTGCCTGGAGCCCTAGACAGGGGGCGGTTGGCACTGAAGCTTTCTTT.

V is TRBV28 and J is TRBJ2-7; a possible D gene is TRBD2 (6 bases). Germline V lookup: CDR1 MDHEN, CDR2 SYDVKM. The CDR3 has 15 amino acids. The V end was cut by 4 bases, the J end by 0 bases, with 13 bases between. CDR3 in DNA: TGTGCCAGCAGTTCCGCGGGGCAGAGCTCCTACGAGCAGTACTTC. As protein: CASSSAGQSSYEQYF.

V usage is TRBV30 and J usage is TRBJ2-7; 7 bases align to TRBD2. This CDR3 contains 15 residues. V gave up 2 bases and J gave up 0 bases; unmatched junction bases: 7. Germline lookup yields CDR1 GTSNPN and CDR2 SVGIG (reference sequence). This chain's CDR3 is CAWSRLAAFSYEQYF. Written as DNA, the CDR3 is TGTGCCTGGAGTAGGCTAGCGGCGTTCTCCTACGAGCAGTACTTC. Variable domain in full (rest from reference TRBV30 and TRBJ2-7): SQTIHQWPATLVQPVGSPLSLECTVEGTSNPNLYWYRQAAGRGLQLLFYSVGIGQISSEVPQNLSASRPQDRQFILSSKKLLLSDSGFYLCAWSRLAAFSYEQYFGPGTRLTVT.

This clone was picked up a small number of times. The V gene is TRBV2, the J gene TRBJ1-1; D gene unclear. The ends were cut back, 5 bases at V and 3 bases at J, with 13 bases in the middle. Germline CDR1 reads SNHLY; CDR2 reads FYNNEI. CDR3 length: 14 amino acids. Written as DNA, the CDR3 is TGTGCCAGCAGTTTCAAACGGGAGGACACTGAAGCTTTCTTT. It yields the protein CASSFKREDTEAFF.

J is TRBJ2-2 and V is TRBV2; 10 bases match TRBD1. Germline CDR1 is SNHLY and CDR2 is FYNNEI. This CDR3 region has 13 residues. V lost 11 bases and J lost 8; bases outside the gene matches: 8. CDR3 in DNA: TGTGCCGGAGGGGGACAGGGGATAGGGGAGCTGTTTTTT. Protein: CAGGGQGIGELFF.

The V gene is TRBV7-9, the J gene TRBJ2-3; a possible D gene is TRBD2 (6 bases). Per germline, CDR1 SEHNR and CDR2 FQNEAQ (reference sequence). CDR3 length: 15 residues. With 5 bases removed from V and 5 bases from J, the gap between germline ends came to 17 bases. CDR3 coding DNA: TGTGCCAGCAGCCCCCGACGGGGAGCGGGAGATACGCAGTATTTT. Protein product: CASSPRRGAGDTQYF. Using reference TRBV7-9 and TRBJ2-3 for the parts outside the CDR3, the full variable domain is DTGVSQNPRHKITKRGQNVTFRCDPISEHNRLYWYRQTLGQGPEFLTYFQNEAQLEKSRLLSDRFSAERPKGSFSTLEIQRTEQGDSAMYLCASSPRRGAGDTQYFGPGTRLTVL.

V is TRBV5-1 and J is TRBJ1-1; 7 bases match TRBD1. Germline CDR1 reads SGHRS; CDR2 reads YFSETQ. The CDR3 sequence is 14 residues long. Trimming took 2 bases from V and 2 from J; bases not matched to a gene: 3. The CDR3 reads CASSFGQENTEAFF. The CDR3 DNA reads TGCGCCAGCAGCTTTGGACAGGAAAACACTGAAGCTTTCTTT.

The chain is built from TRBV30 and TRBJ2-1, with 10 bases that match TRBD2. Germline V lookup: CDR1 GTSNPN, CDR2 SVGIG (reference sequence). This CDR3 spans 15 amino acids. V gave up 2 bases and J gave up 9 bases; unmatched junction bases: 10. The CDR3 bases are TGTGCCTGGAGTCCGCTAGCGGGAGTTGGTTCTGAGCAGTTCTTC. It encodes CAWSPLAGVGSEQFF. The variable domain in full, with the rest retrieved from reference TRBV30 and TRBJ2-1, is SQTIHQWPATLVQPVGSPLSLECTVEGTSNPNLYWYRQAAGRGLQLLFYSVGIGQISSEVPQNLSASRPQDRQFILSSKKLLLSDSGFYLCAWSPLAGVGSEQFFGPGTRLTVL.

The chain is built from TRBV19 and TRBJ2-1, with 10 bases lining up with TRBD2. The CDR3 loop spans 14 amino acids. Unmatched junction bases numbered 4, after V lost 7 bases and J lost 4 bases. The germline CDR1 and CDR2 sequences are LNHDA and SQIVND (reference sequence). The CDR3 spells CASKTSGYYNEQFF. CDR3 DNA sequence: TGTGCCAGTAAGACTAGCGGGTATTACAATGAGCAGTTCTTC.

The V and J genes are TRBV19 and TRBJ1-2; D perhaps matches TRBD1 (6 bases). This CDR3 has 11 amino acids. V lost 10 bases and J 9 bases, leaving 15 bases between the germline ends. Germline V gives CDR1 LNHDA, CDR2 SQIVND (reference sequence). The CDR3 DNA reads TGTGCCACCACACAGGGACAAAGCTACACCTTC. Translation gives CATTQGQSYTF.

The chain combines TRBV11-3 with TRBJ2-2; tentatively, D is TRBD2 (5 bases). The germline V gene encodes CDR1 SGHNT and CDR2 YENEEA. V lost 5 bases to trimming and J lost 6 bases, with 16 bases between them. There are 15 residues in the CDR3. The CDR3 nucleotides are TGTGCCAGCAGCCTTTCCGGGAATCGGGCCGGGGAGCTGTTTTTT. It translates to CASSLSGNRAGELFF.

The V and J genes are TRBV5-1 and TRBJ1-3; D is undetermined. CDR1 is SGHRS and CDR2 is YFSETQ in the germline V gene. Trimming cost V 4 bases and J 0 bases, with 11 bases left between them. The CDR3 covers 15 residues. CDR3 in DNA: TGCGCCAGCAGCCCTGACACTTCCTCTGGAAACACCATATATTTT. This encodes CASSPDTSSGNTIYF.

The chain combines TRBV12-3 or TRBV12-4 with TRBJ2-2; D is uncertain. V lost 6 bases, J lost 3 bases, and 8 bases lay in between. This CDR3 is 13 amino acids long. CDR3 amino acids: CASRGEHTGELFF. The DNA of the CDR3 is TGTGCCAGCAGAGGAGAGCACACCGGGGAGCTGTTTTTT.

V gene TRBV6-5 combines with J gene TRBJ2-7; D uncertain. CDR3 length: 12 residues. Between the trimmed V and J ends, which lost 6 bases and 4 bases, there was a span of 10 bases. CDR1 and CDR2 from the germline V gene are MNHEY and SVGAGI. CDR3 residues: CASRSGYYEQYF. The CDR3 DNA follows: TGTGCCAGCAGGTCGGGTTATTACGAGCAGTACTTC.

On this clone itself: Other DNA sequences in the sample encode the same CDR3. The genes are TRBV28 and TRBJ1-1; 7 nucleotides line up with TRBD1. Germline lookup yields CDR1 MDHEN and CDR2 SYDVKM. This CDR3 spans 13 amino acids. Trimming removed 6 bases from V and 5 bases from J; junction bases left unmatched: 6. CDR3 sequence (DNA): TGTGCCAGCAGGAGACAGGGTGGGACTGAAGCTTTCTTT. Amino acid sequence: CASRRQGGTEAFF.

The chain joins TRBV5-1 to TRBJ2-7, with a possible D match to TRBD1 (5 bases). The CDR3 consists of 14 residues. Trimming removed 0 bases from V and 4 bases from J, with 11 bases in between. The germline V gene has CDR1 SGHRS and CDR2 YFSETQ. CDR3 DNA: TGCGCCAGCAGCTTGGTGGACACGACATACGAGCAGTACTTC. Translating it yields CASSLVDTTYEQYF. The variable domain in full, completed from reference TRBV5-1 and TRBJ2-7, reads KAGVTQTPRYLIKTRGQQVTLSCSPISGHRSVSWYQQTPGQGLQFLFEYFSETQRNKGNFPGRFSGRQFSNSRSEMNVSTLELGDSALYLCASSLVDTTYEQYFGPGTRLTVT.

The sample holds a few counts of this clone. The rearrangement links TRBV14 to TRBJ2-7; weak D call: TRBD1 (6 bases). The CDR3 covers 16 residues. Germline lookup yields CDR1 SGHDN and CDR2 FVKESK. V lost 4 bases and J 3 bases, leaving 19 bases between the germline ends. Here the CDR3 DNA reads TGTGCCAGCAGCCTACAAGGATACAGGGCAATCTACGAGCAGTACTTC. It yields the protein CASSLQGYRAIYEQYF.

This clone was seen only once. J is TRBJ1-4 and V is TRBV28; 11 bases line up with TRBD1. The CDR3 length is 15 residues. Per the germline V gene, CDR1 is MDHEN and CDR2 is SYDVKM. V gave up 6 bases and J gave up 8 bases; unmatched junction bases: 8. The CDR3 nucleotides are TGTGCCAGCAGACAAACCGGGACAGGGGGAGAAAAACTGTTTTTT. Its translation is CASRQTGTGGEKLFF. Looking up the rest from reference TRBV28 and TRBJ1-4 gives the full variable domain: DVKVTQSSRYLVKRTGEKVFLECVQDMDHENMFWYRQDPGLGLRLIYFSYDVKMKEKGDIPEGYSVSREKKERFSLILESASTNQTSMYLCASRQTGTGGEKLFFGSGTQLSVL.

The rearrangement links TRBV21-1 to TRBJ2-7; the table's D call of TRBD2 was not tested on the DNA. TRBV21-1 is a pseudogene. The CDR3 spans 15 residues. This CDR3 is CASSIRRGKTLEQYF. The CDR3 DNA is TGTGCCAGCAGTATCCGACGGGGGAAGACGCTCGAGCAGTACTTC.

This clone was counted a single time. The chain links TRBV7-2 to TRBJ2-7; D is possibly TRBD2 (5 bases). The CDR3 totals 14 residues. Looked up from germline, CDR1 is SGHTA and CDR2 is FQGNSA. The V end lost 3 bases, the J end lost 5 bases, and 14 bases lay between the germline ends. Here the CDR3 reads CASSFRGPVDEQYF. The CDR3 region has the DNA TGTGCCAGCAGCTTTCGCGGGCCCGTGGACGAGCAGTACTTC.

The chain has TRBV30 and TRBJ2-7, with 7 bases fitting TRBD1. The V gene's germline CDR1 is GTSNPN and CDR2 SVGIG (reference sequence). Trimming removed 0 bases from V and 3 bases from J; junction bases left unmatched: 8. This CDR3 has 15 amino acids. CDR3 sequence: CAWSVGGAPFYEQYF. In DNA form, the CDR3 reads TGTGCCTGGAGTGTAGGGGGCGCCCCTTTCTACGAGCAGTACTTC.

Turning to this clone: Other DNA sequences from this sample encode an identical CDR3 as well. V gene TRBV28 combines with J gene TRBJ1-5; 10 bases line up with TRBD1. Germline V gene sequence: CDR1 MDHEN, CDR2 SYDVKM. The CDR3 totals 14 residues. V shed 4 bases and J 4 bases; nucleotides not matched to a gene: 1. Here the CDR3 DNA reads TGTGCCAGCAGTTCGGGACAGGGGAATCAGCCCCAGCATTTT. Its translation: CASSSGQGNQPQHF. Combining the CDR3 with reference TRBV28 and TRBJ1-5 gives the whole variable domain DVKVTQSSRYLVKRTGEKVFLECVQDMDHENMFWYRQDPGLGLRLIYFSYDVKMKEKGDIPEGYSVSREKKERFSLILESASTNQTSMYLCASSSGQGNQPQHFGDGTRLSIL.

The gene calls are TRBV11-3 and TRBJ2-1; TRBD2 aligns across 12 bases. The CDR3 consists of 15 residues. The trim removed 4 bases at V and 7 bases at J, leaving 5 bases unmatched. CDR1 and CDR2 from the germline V gene are SGHNT and YENEEA. CDR3 sequence reads: CASSSDGTSGNEQFF. In DNA form, the CDR3 reads TGTGCCAGCAGCTCCGATGGGACTAGCGGGAATGAGCAGTTCTTC.

This chain connects TRBV30 to TRBJ1-1, with D possibly matching TRBD1 (6 bases). The CDR3 has 15 residues. The germline CDR1 and CDR2 sequences are GTSNPN and SVGIG (reference sequence). The ends were cut back, 0 bases at V and 4 bases at J, with 15 bases in the middle. The CDR3 DNA is TGTGCCTGGAGTGTACCCAGGGGAATCGGCACTGAAGCTTTCTTT. Translated: CAWSVPRGIGTEAFF.